Following are 22 T cell receptor beta chains from one sample sequenced in a study of blood T cell repertoires in COVID-19. TCRdb keeps only in-frame clones here, not all; method: immunoSEQ multiplex PCR. The sample records about 270,000 clones, around 90% being singletons. Material: PBMCs or T cells enriched from blood (not recorded which). These receptors originate from a man aged 35-49 years who had been exposed to COVID-19.

V is TRBV4-2 and J is TRBJ2-5, with D unresolved. The germline gives CDR1 LGHNA, CDR2 YNFKEQ. The CDR3 totals 19 residues. The V end was cut by 0 bases, the J end by 1 base, with 21 bases between. CDR3 region: CASSQDGAVRTEIQETQYF. Here the CDR3 DNA reads TGTGCCAGCAGCCAAGATGGTGCGGTCAGAACTGAGATCCAAGAGACCCAGTACTTC.

J is TRBJ1-5 and V is TRBV10-3, with a tentative D call TRBD1 (5 bases). There are 17 residues in the CDR3. CDR1 and CDR2 (germline): ENHRY, SYGVKD. Trimming took off 0 bases at V and 1 base at J, with 13 bases between the two ends. In nucleotides, the CDR3 is TGTGCCATCAGTGAGTCATATACGGGGGGGAGCAATCAGCCCCAGCATTTT. Its translation is CAISESYTGGSNQPQHF.

V gene TRBV25-1 combines with J gene TRBJ1-2; D is unclear. This CDR3 has 14 residues. Germline V CDR1 and CDR2: MGHDK, SYGVNS. V was pared by 2 bases and J by 7 bases, with 14 bases between. The CDR3 loop reads CASSEVNGRGGYTF. CDR3 nucleotides: TGTGCCAGCAGTGAAGTTAATGGGCGGGGTGGCTACACCTTC.

The table lists this clone with a count of one. This rearrangement joins TRBV7-9 to TRBJ1-4; D call uncertain. Germline-derived CDR1 and CDR2 are SEHNR and FQNEAQ (reference sequence). The CDR3 is 14 amino acids. Trimming pared 1 base from V and 5 bases from J, leaving 8 bases between. The CDR3 protein is CASSLGEINEKLFF. The CDR3 coding sequence is TGTGCCAGCAGCTTAGGAGAGATCAATGAAAAACTGTTTTTT.

The V call is TRBV7-2, the J call TRBJ1-2; possibly TRBD1 for D (5 bases). V was clipped by 0 bases and J by 6 bases, with 14 bases between them. Germline CDR1 is SGHTA and CDR2 is FQGNSA. The CDR3 sequence is 15 residues long. CDR3 region: CASSLATRTPDGYTF. CDR3 nucleotides: TGTGCCAGCAGCTTAGCGACAAGGACACCTGATGGCTACACCTTC.

The rearrangement links TRBV13 to TRBJ2-3; 12 bases line up with TRBD2. In germline, CDR1 is PRHDT, CDR2 FYEKMQ (reference sequence). With 6 bases clipped from V and 0 bases from J, the junction kept 7 bases outside the gene matches. The CDR3 is 17 residues long. CDR3 sequence reads: CASRGRLAGVSTDTQYF. The DNA for the CDR3 is TGTGCCAGCAGAGGCAGACTAGCGGGAGTTAGCACAGATACGCAGTATTTT.

This clone came up a few times. The J gene is TRBJ1-6, the V gene TRBV5-1, with D possibly matching TRBD1 (6 bases). From germline, CDR1 is SGHRS and CDR2 YFSETQ. Trimming stripped 4 bases from V and 0 bases from J, with 17 bases between. The CDR3 has 18 residues. Written as DNA, the CDR3 is TGCGCCAGCAGCAATCGTCAGGGGTATTCCTCCTATAATTCACCCCTCCACTTT. It codes for CASSNRQGYSSYNSPLHF.

In the case of this clone: The sample carries other DNA sequences with the same CDR3. The CDR3 bases are TGTGCCAGCAGTTCCTTCGGGGGAGACGGCACAGATACGCAGTATTTT. Protein: CASSSFGGDGTDTQYF. This chain joins TRBV7-3 and TRBJ2-3, with D possibly matching TRBD2 (6 bases). Germline V gives CDR1 SGHTA, CDR2 FQGTGA. V was clipped by 6 bases and J by 1 base, with 17 bases between them. This CDR3 region has 16 residues.

The chain is built from TRBV24-1 and TRBJ2-3, with a possible D match to TRBD2 (7 bases). The CDR3 covers 16 residues. Trimming took 5 bases from V and 2 from J, leaving 16 bases between them. Germline V gene data show CDR1 as KGHDR and CDR2 as SFDVKD. CDR3 bases: TGTGCCACCAGTGCAGGGGAGGGTCCTCACACAGATACGCAGTATTTT. Residues: CATSAGEGPHTDTQYF.

V usage is TRBV6-5 and J usage is TRBJ1-5; 9 bases line up with TRBD1. The V and J ends lost 6 bases and 7 bases, in that order; junction bases with no gene match: 10. Germline-derived CDR1 and CDR2 are MNHEY and SVGAGI. The CDR3 runs to 15 residues. This chain's CDR3 is CASSGWTGAGQPQHF. CDR3 nucleotides: TGTGCCAGCAGCGGATGGACAGGGGCCGGACAGCCCCAGCATTTT.

The chain couples TRBV6-6 to TRBJ2-7; TRBD2 matches at 9 bases. In germline, CDR1 is MNHNY, CDR2 SVGAGI (reference sequence). The CDR3 totals 16 residues. V lost 2 bases to trimming and J lost 1 base; unmatched junction nucleotides: 6. Here the CDR3 reads CASSYRAGGPSYEQYF. Written as DNA, the CDR3 is TGTGCCAGCAGTTACAGGGCGGGAGGGCCTTCCTACGAGCAGTACTTC.

V usage is TRBV9 and J usage is TRBJ2-1, with TRBD2 as a possible D gene (5 bases). Germline lookup yields CDR1 SGDLS and CDR2 YYNGEE. Trimming stripped 3 bases from V and 0 bases from J, with 25 bases between. CDR3 length: 20 amino acids. The CDR3 DNA reads as TGTGCCAGCAGCGCCCCCCCCTCCGCTACTAGTCGGAGCTCCTACAATGAGCAGTTCTTC. As protein: CASSAPPSATSRSSYNEQFF.

The V and J genes are TRBV11-1 and TRBJ1-1; D call uncertain. The germline V gene encodes CDR1 SGHAT and CDR2 FQDESV (reference sequence). Trimming took 4 bases from V and 1 from J, leaving 13 bases between them. The length of the CDR3 is 15 residues. The CDR3 DNA is TGTGCCAGCAGCTCCCAAACCGTAGCGAACACTGAAGCTTTCTTT. It translates to CASSSQTVANTEAFF.

The chain carries TRBV28 and TRBJ1-2, with D possibly matching TRBD1 (6 bases). The CDR3 is made up of 15 amino acids. The V end was cut by 5 bases, the J end by 4 bases, with 17 bases between. Germline assignment: CDR1 MDHEN and CDR2 SYDVKM. The CDR3 DNA follows: TGTGCCAGCAGTCCGCAACAGGGCGGCGGCTATGGCTACACCTTC. It is translated as CASSPQQGGGYGYTF.

The genes are TRBV11-2 and TRBJ1-1; D uncertain. Per germline, CDR1 SGHAT and CDR2 FQNNGV. The CDR3 is made up of 14 amino acids. Trimming took 3 bases from V and 6 from J, leaving 14 bases between them. The DNA for the CDR3 is TGTGCCAGCAGCTTGAGCAAATTCCCCCCTGAAGCTTTCTTT. Its translation is CASSLSKFPPEAFF.

The J gene is TRBJ2-7, the V gene TRBV7-6; TRBD1 agrees at 7 bases. The germline V gene encodes CDR1 SGHVS and CDR2 FNYEAQ. The length of the CDR3 is 14 residues. The ends lost 2 bases at V and 6 bases at J; junction bases unmatched: 7. CDR3 protein: CASSLRQTGAEQYF. For the CDR3, the DNA is TGTGCCAGCAGCTTACGACAAACAGGGGCCGAGCAGTACTTC.

V and J are TRBV5-4 and TRBJ1-4; D unclear. Per germline, CDR1 SGHNT and CDR2 YYREEE (reference sequence). V was trimmed by 1 base and J by 0 bases, leaving 10 bases between them. The CDR3 contains 16 residues. The CDR3: CASSLRGLATNEKLFF. The CDR3 coding sequence is TGTGCCAGCAGCTTGCGAGGCCTTGCAACTAATGAAAAACTGTTTTTT.

The chain joins TRBV2 to TRBJ2-1; D is perhaps TRBD1 (6 bases). The germline gives CDR1 SNHLY, CDR2 FYNNEI. V was shortened by 7 bases and J by 0 bases, with 10 bases between the two germline ends. The CDR3 spans 14 residues. The CDR3 here is CASTYRVSYNEQFF. The CDR3 DNA reads TGTGCCAGCACCTACAGGGTCTCCTACAATGAGCAGTTCTTC.

The V and J genes are TRBV2 and TRBJ2-3; D unresolved. Trimming removed 1 base from V and 6 bases from J, with 8 bases in between. The V gene's germline CDR1 is SNHLY and CDR2 FYNNEI. The CDR3 length is 13 residues. CDR3 DNA: TGTGCCAGCAGTGAAGAAGAGTGGGATACGCAGTATTTT. It specifies CASSEEEWDTQYF.

As concerns this clone: Other nucleotide sequences from this sample produce the same CDR3. The J gene is TRBJ1-1, the V gene TRBV6-1; D ambiguous. The CDR3 covers 14 residues. Trimming took 0 bases from V and 1 from J, leaving 6 bases between them. Germline V gives CDR1 MNHNS, CDR2 SASEGT. CDR3 amino acids: CASSEASSNTEAFF. CDR3 nucleotide sequence: TGTGCCAGCAGTGAAGCCTCGTCGAACACTGAAGCTTTCTTT.

The V gene is TRBV9, the J gene TRBJ2-7; D is perhaps TRBD1 (6 bases). There are 13 residues in the CDR3. V lost 3 bases and J lost 4, with 11 bases in between. The germline V gene encodes CDR1 SGDLS and CDR2 YYNGEE. Here the CDR3 DNA reads TGTGCCAGCAGCGCGACAGGACTTTACGAGCAGTACTTC. It is translated as CASSATGLYEQYF.

The chain carries TRBV9 and TRBJ2-3; D not resolved. Trimming took 5 bases from V and 2 from J, leaving 15 bases between them. The CDR3 has 15 residues. Germline V gene lookup returns CDR1 SGDLS and CDR2 YYNGEE. In nucleotides, the CDR3 is TGTGCCAGCAGTGAAGAATTACACAACACAGATACGCAGTATTTT. Encoded protein: CASSEELHNTDTQYF.